The clone carrying this T cell receptor (beta chain) was counted between two and nine times. Its antigen is currently unknown. This entry is derived from a study of early T cells in non-severe SARS-CoV-2 infection. Across the whole study: The authors sequenced bulk RNA from unsorted whole blood, leaving chains unpaired. Study-wide points: Missing private and CD4 specificities, VDJdb matching favored anti-spike CD8 responses.

MiXCR, applied by TCRdb to the 5' RACE reads, yields one record per CDR3 protein. The profile shows about 110,000 distinct CDR3 sequences, around 12% of them singletons. The CDR3 is 15 amino acids. Germline CDR1 and CDR2: KGHSH and LQKENI. V dropped 2 bases and J dropped 4; count of bases not matched to a gene: 4. The sequence was obtained from an adult who was a healthcare worker with PCR-confirmed SARS-CoV-2 infection or an uninfected control (not recorded which). The chain has TRBV18 and TRBJ1-1, with 10 bases lining up with TRBD1. The specimen comprised whole blood, sampled at baseline. This CDR3 reads CASSPGTGDSTEAFF. The CDR3, as DNA: TGTGCCAGCTCACCAGGGACAGGGGATAGCACTGAAGCTTTCTTT. The whole variable domain, remainder taken from reference TRBV18 and TRBJ1-1, is NAGVMQNPRHLVRRRGQEARLRCSPMKGHSHVYWYRQLPEEGLKFMVYLQKENIIDESGMPKERFSAEFPKEGPSILRIQQVVRGDSAAYFCASSPGTGDSTEAFFGQGTRLTVV.